These 28 T cell receptor beta chains came from one sample sequenced in a study of blood T cell repertoires in COVID-19. Assay used: immunoSEQ multiplex PCR; TCRdb lists only in-frame clones, some missing. The sample shows some 200,000 clones, about nine tenths of them seen only once. Input material: PBMCs or T cells enriched from blood (not recorded which). The source is a woman in her 30s who had recovered from COVID-19.

This chain connects TRBV24-1 to TRBJ2-3; D is possibly TRBD2 (5 bases). CDR1 KGHDR and CDR2 SFDVKD come from the germline V gene. This CDR3 has 15 residues. Trimming pared 5 bases from V and 2 bases from J, leaving 13 bases between. CDR3 nucleotides: TGTGCCACCAGTGGCTCCCGGGGTGTCACAGATACGCAGTATTTT. Amino acids: CATSGSRGVTDTQYF.

CDR3 in DNA: TGTGCCAGCAGCGTAGCTATGGGGGGAGGCACTGAAGCTTTCTTT. This sequence encodes CASSVAMGGGTEAFF. The V call is TRBV9, the J call TRBJ1-1; a possible D gene is TRBD1 (5 bases). V shed 0 bases and J shed 4 bases, with 13 bases lying between them. Germline V gene data show CDR1 as SGDLS and CDR2 as YYNGEE. CDR3 length: 15 residues.

V gene TRBV6-5 combines with J gene TRBJ2-2, with D possibly matching TRBD2 (5 bases). Germline-derived CDR1 and CDR2 are MNHEY and SVGAGI. Trimming removed 5 bases from V and 2 bases from J, with 9 bases in between. The CDR3 has 14 residues. The CDR3, as DNA: TGTGCCAGCAGTCCCCGGACTAACACCGGGGAGCTGTTTTTT. As protein: CASSPRTNTGELFF.

The gene calls are TRBV11-1 and TRBJ1-1, with 9 bases that match TRBD1. Germline V gene sequence: CDR1 SGHAT, CDR2 FQDESV (reference sequence). The trim removed 6 bases at V and 3 bases at J, leaving 8 bases unmatched. This CDR3 has 15 amino acids. The CDR3 coding sequence is TGTGCCAGCAGAAGCACAGGGGGCGTCCACACTGAAGCTTTCTTT. Encoded protein: CASRSTGGVHTEAFF. Full variable domain (outside the CDR3, taken from reference TRBV11-1 and TRBJ1-1): EAEVAQSPRYKITEKSQAVAFWCDPISGHATLYWYRQILGQGPELLVQFQDESVVDDSQLPKDRFSAERLKGVDSTLKIQPAELGDSAMYLCASRSTGGVHTEAFFGQGTRLTVV.

A single count supports this clone. The chain recombines TRBV27 with TRBJ2-5, with D tentatively TRBD2 (7 bases). CDR1 and CDR2 (germline): MNHEY, SMNVEV (reference sequence). V was pared by 3 bases and J by 7 bases, with 24 bases between. The CDR3 contains 17 residues. The CDR3 here is CASSLLGGGSVPGTQYF. CDR3 bases: TGTGCCAGCAGTTTGCTTGGGGGCGGGAGTGTCCCGGGGACCCAGTACTTC.

The J gene is TRBJ2-7, the V gene TRBV19; 9 bases fit TRBD1. Germline assignment: CDR1 LNHDA and CDR2 SQIVND (reference sequence). Trimming removed 9 bases from V and 2 bases from J; junction bases left unmatched: 5. This CDR3 spans 13 amino acids. The CDR3 nucleotides read TGTGCCAGCCACGGGACAGGGCCCTACGAGCAGTACTTC. Translated: CASHGTGPYEQYF.

About this clone: At one end, the junction sequence differs from germline, possibly due to a read error. The CDR3 coding sequence is TGCAGCGTTAAAGACAGGAAAGCTAACTATGGCTACACCTTC. Protein sequence: CSVKDRKANYGYTF. The chain couples TRBV29-1 to TRBJ1-2, with D tentatively TRBD1 (6 bases). CDR3 length: 14 amino acids. Germline CDR1 and CDR2: SQVTM and ANQGSEA.

This chain connects TRBV7-9 to TRBJ1-3; TRBD1 aligns across 7 bases. This CDR3 has 14 amino acids. Germline V gene lookup returns CDR1 SEHNR and CDR2 FQNEAQ (reference sequence). The V gene end was trimmed by 5 bases and the J gene end by 2 bases; junction bases not matched to a gene: 3. This chain's CDR3 is CASSGGTAGNTIYF. DNA of the CDR3: TGTGCCAGCAGCGGGGGGACAGCTGGAAACACCATATATTTT.

This clone was picked up a small number of times. The V and J genes are TRBV27 and TRBJ1-1; D is uncertain. The CDR3 is made up of 14 amino acids. The V and J ends lost 5 bases and 3 bases respectively, with 13 bases between them. The V gene's germline CDR1 is MNHEY and CDR2 SMNVEV (reference sequence). The CDR3 coding sequence is TGTGCCAGCAGTCCCTACAGCTATGACACTGAAGCTTTCTTT. This codes for CASSPYSYDTEAFF.

V gene TRBV19 combines with J gene TRBJ1-4, with D possibly TRBD1 on 6 matching bases. This CDR3 region has 19 residues. Trimming took off 5 bases at V and 8 bases at J, with 30 bases between the two ends. Germline CDR1 LNHDA, CDR2 SQIVND (reference sequence). In DNA, the CDR3 is TGTGCCAGTAGTCCCGACAGGTGGGACCTCCGCCCATTGGGGGAAAAACTGTTTTTT. Translation: CASSPDRWDLRPLGEKLFF.

J is TRBJ1-5 and V is TRBV19, with a weak D call TRBD1 (5 bases). The CDR3 has 14 residues. The V end was cut by 4 bases, the J end by 3 bases, with 10 bases between. CDR1 and CDR2 from the germline V gene are LNHDA and SQIVND (reference sequence). The CDR3 nucleotides read TGTGCCAGTAGTACGACAGTTCCCAATCAGCCCCAGCATTTT. Its protein is CASSTTVPNQPQHF.

The chain has TRBV6-5 and TRBJ1-1; 8 positions match TRBD1. In germline, CDR1 is MNHEY, CDR2 SVGAGI. The CDR3 runs 15 residues. Losses at the gene ends were 5 bases for V and 4 bases for J; bases not matched to a gene: 9. CDR3 DNA: TGTGCCAGCAGTACTACCCAAACAGGGGGCACTGAAGCTTTCTTT. Its translation: CASSTTQTGGTEAFF.

This chain uses TRBV24-1 with TRBJ2-1, with TRBD2 matching 14 bases. The J segment lost 11 bases and the V segment lost 3 bases, leaving 5 bases of the junction unmatched. The CDR3 extends over 15 amino acids. CDR1 and CDR2 (germline): KGHDR, SFDVKD. The CDR3 spells CATSDTGLAGDKQFF. CDR3 nucleotide sequence: TGTGCCACCAGTGATACGGGACTAGCGGGGGATAAGCAGTTCTTC.

This chain links TRBV9 with TRBJ2-1, with TRBD2 identical over 13 bases. This CDR3 has 15 amino acids. From germline, CDR1 is SGDLS and CDR2 YYNGEE. Germline trimming cut 3 bases from V and 8 bases from J; bases unmatched to any gene: 5. This CDR3 is CASSAGTSGVDEQFF. CDR3 bases: TGTGCCAGCAGCGCAGGGACTAGCGGGGTGGATGAGCAGTTCTTC. The entire variable domain, with the rest obtained from reference TRBV9 and TRBJ2-1, is as follows: DSGVTQTPKHLITATGQRVTLRCSPRSGDLSVYWYQQSLDQGLQFLIQYYNGEERAKGNILERFSAQQFPDLHSELNLSSLELGDSALYFCASSAGTSGVDEQFFGPGTRLTVL.

The chain combines TRBV11-3 with TRBJ2-7; D gene ambiguous. This CDR3 has 13 amino acids. Deletions cut 0 bases from V and 4 bases from J, with 7 bases between. Germline V gene lookup returns CDR1 SGHNT and CDR2 YENEEA. CDR3 in amino acids: CASSLDGPYEQYF. The DNA of the CDR3 is TGTGCCAGCAGCTTAGATGGGCCTTACGAGCAGTACTTC.

This chain links TRBV4-1 with TRBJ1-2, with D unresolved. This CDR3 has 14 amino acids. Per the germline V gene, CDR1 is MGHRA and CDR2 is YSYEKL. Trimming cost V 1 base and J 4 bases, with 10 bases left between them. As DNA, the CDR3 is TGCGCCAGCAGCCAAGGGGGAGTCACCTATGGCTACACCTTC. Translating gives CASSQGGVTYGYTF.

In this sample, this clone turned up once. The V gene is TRBV7-3, the J gene TRBJ2-1; 10 bases map to TRBD2. The CDR3 sequence is 14 residues long. The ends lost 2 bases at V and 5 bases at J; junction bases unmatched: 0. The germline gives CDR1 SGHTA, CDR2 FQGTGA. The DNA for the CDR3 is TGTGCCAGCAGCTTAGGGACTAGCGACAATGAGCAGTTCTTC. This translates into CASSLGTSDNEQFF.

This clone has more than one count but fewer than ten. The V call is TRBV6-5, the J call TRBJ2-7; weak D call: TRBD1 (6 bases). CDR1 is MNHEY and CDR2 is SVGAGI in the germline V gene. Trimming took 4 bases from V and 2 from J, leaving 9 bases between them. The CDR3 sequence is 13 residues long. As DNA, the CDR3 is TGTGCCAGCAGTTCCCGGACAGCCTACGAGCAGTACTTC. Protein sequence: CASSSRTAYEQYF.

The DNA for the CDR3 is TGTGCCAGCAGCTTAGCGGAGGAGCAGTTCTTC. Translation gives CASSLAEEQFF. This chain connects TRBV7-9 to TRBJ2-1, with D uncertain. The CDR3 length is 11 residues. CDR1 and CDR2 from the germline V gene are SEHNR and FQNEAQ (reference sequence). With 0 bases removed from V and 10 bases from J, the gap between germline ends came to 4 bases.

With regard to this clone: At the DNA level, this CDR3 is encoded by other sequences in the same sample as well. The J gene is TRBJ2-5, the V gene TRBV18, with TRBD2 matching 10 bases. The CDR3 has 14 amino acids. Germline CDR1 KGHSH, CDR2 LQKENI. Trimming at V came to 3 bases and at J to 3 bases, leaving 1 base not matched to a gene. The chain's CDR3 is CASSPLAGEETQYF. Written as DNA, the CDR3 is TGTGCCAGCTCACCCCTAGCGGGGGAAGAGACCCAGTACTTC.

The chain combines TRBV7-2 with TRBJ1-1; unclear D gene. There are 15 residues in the CDR3. Germline V gene data show CDR1 as SGHTA and CDR2 as FQGNSA. Trimming took 1 base from V and 1 from J, leaving 10 bases between them. In DNA form, the CDR3 reads TGTGCCAGCAGCTTAGGGGCGGAGGAGAACACTGAAGCTTTCTTT. Translation: CASSLGAEENTEAFF.

This clone has only one observation. The chain uses TRBV7-2 and TRBJ2-3; 10 bases agree with TRBD2. V lost 6 bases and J lost 2; bases outside the gene matches: 14. The CDR3 is 18 residues long. In germline, CDR1 is SGHTA, CDR2 FQGNSA. CDR3 in DNA: TGTGCCAGCAGTCCCCGGGCTAGCGGGAGAACCACCACAGATACGCAGTATTTT. This encodes CASSPRASGRTTTDTQYF.

This chain joins TRBV24-1 and TRBJ2-7, with a weak D call TRBD2 (5 bases). The germline V and J ends were trimmed by 2 bases and 5 bases, with 21 bases remaining between them. Germline loops: CDR1 KGHDR, CDR2 SFDVKD. The CDR3 loop spans 17 amino acids. The CDR3 region is CATSDSAVDRADHEQYF. The CDR3 bases are TGTGCCACCAGTGATTCAGCGGTTGACCGGGCCGACCACGAGCAGTACTTC.

The chain uses TRBV7-2 and TRBJ1-1, with TRBD1 matching 8 bases. Germline lookup yields CDR1 SGHTA and CDR2 FQGNSA. The CDR3 covers 16 residues. The V and J ends lost 0 bases and 1 base, in that order; junction bases with no gene match: 4. This chain's CDR3 is CASSLAGGQANTEAFF. Here the CDR3 DNA reads TGTGCCAGCAGCTTAGCCGGGGGACAGGCGAACACTGAAGCTTTCTTT.

This chain uses TRBV6-5 with TRBJ1-2; tentative D call: TRBD1 (6 bases). The CDR3 covers 15 residues. The V gene's germline CDR1 is MNHEY and CDR2 SVGAGI. Trimming took off 8 bases at V and 6 bases at J, with 22 bases between the two ends. CDR3 sequence reads: CASLKGQSAADGYTF. Written as DNA, the CDR3 is TGTGCCAGCTTAAAAGGACAGTCTGCGGCGGATGGCTACACCTTC.

This rearrangement joins TRBV27 to TRBJ1-5, with D perhaps TRBD1 (6 bases). Trimming stripped 6 bases from V and 0 bases from J, with 15 bases between. Per germline, CDR1 MNHEY and CDR2 SMNVEV (reference sequence). This CDR3 has 16 amino acids. CDR3 sequence: CASSSGQPDSNQPQHF. CDR3 nucleotides: TGTGCCAGCAGCTCCGGACAGCCCGATAGCAATCAGCCCCAGCATTTT.

This rearrangement joins TRBV5-1 to TRBJ2-1; 12 nucleotides match TRBD2. CDR3 length: 15 amino acids. J was trimmed by 10 bases and V by 3 bases; bases with no gene match: 8. The germline V gene has CDR1 SGHRS and CDR2 YFSETQ. The CDR3 reads CASSSRLAGVDEQFF. DNA for the CDR3: TGCGCCAGCAGCTCCCGACTAGCGGGAGTGGACGAGCAGTTCTTC. The complete variable domain, with remaining parts taken from reference TRBV5-1 and TRBJ2-1, reads KAGVTQTPRYLIKTRGQQVTLSCSPISGHRSVSWYQQTPGQGLQFLFEYFSETQRNKGNFPGRFSGRQFSNSRSEMNVSTLELGDSALYLCASSSRLAGVDEQFFGPGTRLTVL.

The V gene is TRBV6-5, the J gene TRBJ1-5; no clear D gene. V lost 6 bases to trimming and J lost 4 bases, with 4 bases between them. Germline V gene lookup returns CDR1 MNHEY and CDR2 SVGAGI. The length of the CDR3 is 11 residues. In nucleotides, the CDR3 is TGTGCCAGCAGCGAGAATCAGCCCCAGCATTTT. Protein sequence: CASSENQPQHF.